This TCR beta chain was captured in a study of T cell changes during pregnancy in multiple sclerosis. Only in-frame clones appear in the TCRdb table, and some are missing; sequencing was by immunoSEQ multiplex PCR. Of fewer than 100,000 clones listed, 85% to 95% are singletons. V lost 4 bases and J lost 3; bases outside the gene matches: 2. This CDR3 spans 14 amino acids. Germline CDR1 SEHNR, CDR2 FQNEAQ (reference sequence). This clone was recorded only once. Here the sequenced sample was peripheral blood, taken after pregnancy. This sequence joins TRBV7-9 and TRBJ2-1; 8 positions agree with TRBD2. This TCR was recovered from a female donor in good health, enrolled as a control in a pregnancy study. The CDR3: CASSYSGSYNEQFF. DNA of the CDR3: TGTGCCAGCAGCTACAGCGGGAGCTACAATGAGCAGTTCTTC.